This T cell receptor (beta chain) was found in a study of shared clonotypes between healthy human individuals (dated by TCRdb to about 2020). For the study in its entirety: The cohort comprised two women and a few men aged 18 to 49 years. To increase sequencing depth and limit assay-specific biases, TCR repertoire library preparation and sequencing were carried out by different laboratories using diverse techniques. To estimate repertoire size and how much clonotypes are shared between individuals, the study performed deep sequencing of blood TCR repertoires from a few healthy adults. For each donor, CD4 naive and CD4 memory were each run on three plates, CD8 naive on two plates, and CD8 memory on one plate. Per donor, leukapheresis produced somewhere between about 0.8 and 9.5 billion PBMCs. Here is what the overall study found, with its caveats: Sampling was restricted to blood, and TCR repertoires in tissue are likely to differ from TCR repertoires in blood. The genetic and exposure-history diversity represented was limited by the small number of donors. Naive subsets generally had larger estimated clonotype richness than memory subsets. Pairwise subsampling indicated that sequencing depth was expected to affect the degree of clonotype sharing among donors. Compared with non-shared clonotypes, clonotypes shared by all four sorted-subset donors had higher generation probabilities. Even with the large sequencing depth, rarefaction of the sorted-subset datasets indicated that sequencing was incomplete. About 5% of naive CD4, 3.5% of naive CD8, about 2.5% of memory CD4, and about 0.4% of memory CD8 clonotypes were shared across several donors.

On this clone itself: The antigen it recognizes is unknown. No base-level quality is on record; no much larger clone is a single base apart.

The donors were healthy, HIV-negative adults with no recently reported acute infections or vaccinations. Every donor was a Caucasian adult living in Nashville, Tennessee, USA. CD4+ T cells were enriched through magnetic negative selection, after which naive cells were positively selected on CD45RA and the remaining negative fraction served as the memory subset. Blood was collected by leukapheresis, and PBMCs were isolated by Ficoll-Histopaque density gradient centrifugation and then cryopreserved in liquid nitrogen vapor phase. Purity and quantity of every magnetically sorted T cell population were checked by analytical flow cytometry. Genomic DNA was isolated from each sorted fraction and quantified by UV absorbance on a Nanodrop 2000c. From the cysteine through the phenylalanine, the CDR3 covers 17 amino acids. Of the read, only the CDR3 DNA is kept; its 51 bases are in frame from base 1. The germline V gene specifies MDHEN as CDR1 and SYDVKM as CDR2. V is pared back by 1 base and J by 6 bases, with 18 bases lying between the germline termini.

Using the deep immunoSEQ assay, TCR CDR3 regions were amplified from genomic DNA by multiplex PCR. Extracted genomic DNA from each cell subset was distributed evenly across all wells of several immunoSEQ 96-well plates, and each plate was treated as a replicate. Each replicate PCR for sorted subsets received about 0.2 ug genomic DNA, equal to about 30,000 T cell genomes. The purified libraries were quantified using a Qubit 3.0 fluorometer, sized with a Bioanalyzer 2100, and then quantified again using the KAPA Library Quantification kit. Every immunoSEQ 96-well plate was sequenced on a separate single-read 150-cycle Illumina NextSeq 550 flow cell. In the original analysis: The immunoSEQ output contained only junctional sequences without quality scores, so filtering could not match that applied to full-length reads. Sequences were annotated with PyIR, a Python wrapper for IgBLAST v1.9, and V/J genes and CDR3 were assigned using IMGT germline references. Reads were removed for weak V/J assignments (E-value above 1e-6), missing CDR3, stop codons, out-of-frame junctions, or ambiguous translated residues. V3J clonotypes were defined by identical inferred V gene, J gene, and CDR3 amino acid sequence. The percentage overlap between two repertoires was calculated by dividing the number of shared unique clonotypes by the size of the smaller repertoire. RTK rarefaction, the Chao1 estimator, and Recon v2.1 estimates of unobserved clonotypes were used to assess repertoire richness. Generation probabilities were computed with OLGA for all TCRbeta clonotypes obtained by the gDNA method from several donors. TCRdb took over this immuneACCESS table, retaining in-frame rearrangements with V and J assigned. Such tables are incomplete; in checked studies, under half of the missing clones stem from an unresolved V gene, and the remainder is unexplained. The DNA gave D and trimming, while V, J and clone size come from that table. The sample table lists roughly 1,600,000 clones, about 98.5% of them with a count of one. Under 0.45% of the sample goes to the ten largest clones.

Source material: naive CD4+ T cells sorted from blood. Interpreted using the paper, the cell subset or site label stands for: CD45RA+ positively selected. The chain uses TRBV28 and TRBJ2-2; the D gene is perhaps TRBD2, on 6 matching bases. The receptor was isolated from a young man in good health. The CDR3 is CASSLLSGRAFAGELFF. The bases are TGTGCCAGCAGTTTATTAAGCGGGCGAGCCTTCGCCGGGGAGCTGTTTTTT.